The next 12 T cell receptor beta chains were all read from a single sample in a study of cytomegalovirus exposure and HLA in healthy donors (dated 2017 in TCRdb). The library was prepared using the immunoSEQ multiplex PCR assay. The multiplex PCR relied on a mix of 60 forward primers for TCR Vbeta segments and 13 reverse primers for TCR Jbeta segments. TCRdb took this table from immuneACCESS and kept in-frame rearrangements with V and J called. Such tables lack part of the clones; where checked against another copy, unresolved V genes explain under half of the gap, and the rest is unexplained. This sample's table contains about 65,000 clones. More than 15% of the sample comes from the top ten. Material: PBMCs. These receptors were collected from a boy aged 5-17 years in good health and CMV-seronegative.

This chain connects TRBV4-3 to TRBJ1-2; D uncertain. The germline gives CDR1 LGHNA, CDR2 YSLEER. The CDR3 spans 15 residues. Trimming left V 0 bases short and J 7 bases short, with 15 bases between. The CDR3 sequence is CASSQDEYYAVGYTF. In DNA form, the CDR3 reads TGCGCCAGCAGCCAAGATGAGTATTATGCGGTTGGCTACACCTTC.

The rearrangement links TRBV18 to TRBJ2-2; 8 bases are shared with TRBD1. The CDR3 sequence is 18 residues long. The junction had 11 bases not matched to a gene; V was cut back by 3 bases and J by 2 bases. Per germline, CDR1 KGHSH and CDR2 LQKENI. The CDR3 here is CASSPSGTGFSNTGELFF. In DNA, the CDR3 is TGTGCCAGCTCACCTTCCGGGACAGGATTTTCAAACACCGGGGAGCTGTTTTTT.

The gene calls are TRBV7-2 and TRBJ1-2, with D possibly being TRBD1 (6 bases). Trimming cost V 5 bases and J 1 base, with 11 bases left between them. The CDR3 has 14 residues. Germline V gene data show CDR1 as SGHTA and CDR2 as FQGNSA. CDR3 loop: CASSALGGNYGYTF. The CDR3 coding sequence is TGTGCCAGCAGCGCATTAGGGGGTAACTATGGCTACACCTTC.

V gene TRBV5-6 combines with J gene TRBJ1-2; 8 bases line up with TRBD1. This CDR3 has 15 amino acids. Germline CDR1 is SGHDT and CDR2 is YYEEEE. J was trimmed by 3 bases and V by 4 bases; bases with no gene match: 8. The CDR3 nucleotides are TGTGCCAGCAGCCCGCAGACAGGGGCCCACTATGGCTACACCTTC. This sequence encodes CASSPQTGAHYGYTF.

The CDR3 nucleotides are TGCGCCAGCAGCACTGAAGGGAGAACCGTTGTTGGCTACACCTTC. Residues: CASSTEGRTVVGYTF. V gene TRBV5-1 combines with J gene TRBJ1-2, with D hard to call. CDR3 length equals 15 residues. Germline V lookup: CDR1 SGHRS, CDR2 YFSETQ. V lost 4 bases, J lost 7 bases, and 20 bases lay in between. Filled out from reference TRBV5-1 and TRBJ1-2, the complete variable domain reads KAGVTQTPRYLIKTRGQQVTLSCSPISGHRSVSWYQQTPGQGLQFLFEYFSETQRNKGNFPGRFSGRQFSNSRSEMNVSTLELGDSALYLCASSTEGRTVVGYTFGSGTRLTVV.

J is TRBJ1-6 and V is TRBV5-1; 9 bases agree with TRBD1. V shed 4 bases, J shed 10 bases, and the junction held 9 bases outside the gene matches. The CDR3 sequence is 15 residues long. Germline CDR1 and CDR2: SGHRS and YFSETQ. CDR3: CASSPTTGGGSPLHF. The CDR3 nucleotides are TGCGCCAGCAGCCCAACGACAGGGGGGGGATCACCCCTCCACTTT. The entire variable domain, with the rest obtained from reference TRBV5-1 and TRBJ1-6, is as follows: KAGVTQTPRYLIKTRGQQVTLSCSPISGHRSVSWYQQTPGQGLQFLFEYFSETQRNKGNFPGRFSGRQFSNSRSEMNVSTLELGDSALYLCASSPTTGGGSPLHFGNGTRLTVT.

This chain connects TRBV27 to TRBJ1-2; D is perhaps TRBD1 (5 bases). The V end was cut by 5 bases, the J end by 4 bases, with 11 bases between. The CDR3 has 13 amino acids. Looked up from germline, CDR1 is MNHEY and CDR2 is SMNVEV (reference sequence). CDR3 in amino acids: CASSPAGPYGYTF. CDR3 sequence (DNA): TGTGCCAGCAGTCCTGCGGGGCCCTATGGCTACACCTTC.

The chain uses TRBV5-1 and TRBJ2-3; 7 nucleotides align to TRBD1. The CDR3 runs to 15 residues. V shed 3 bases and J 6 bases; nucleotides not matched to a gene: 10. Germline V gene data show CDR1 as SGHRS and CDR2 as YFSETQ. The CDR3 DNA is TGCGCCAGCAGCTCAACCGGGACAGTTAAGGATACGCAGTATTTT. Amino acid sequence: CASSSTGTVKDTQYF.

V usage is TRBV18 and J usage is TRBJ1-1; possible D gene TRBD1, 5 bases. Trimming stripped 2 bases from V and 2 bases from J, with 9 bases between. Germline CDR1 reads KGHSH; CDR2 reads LQKENI. The CDR3 loop spans 14 amino acids. CDR3 residues: CASSPTGTNTEAFF. Here the CDR3 DNA reads TGTGCCAGCTCACCAACGGGGACTAACACTGAAGCTTTCTTT.

V and J are TRBV7-9 and TRBJ1-3; 7 nucleotides line up with TRBD1. The CDR3 is made up of 17 amino acids. Trimming took 2 bases from V and 0 from J; bases not matched to a gene: 7. Germline CDR1 reads SEHNR; CDR2 reads FQNEAQ (reference sequence). DNA for the CDR3: TGTGCCAGCAGCTTATTGAGACAGGGAAGCTCTGGAAACACCATATATTTT. Its protein product is CASSLLRQGSSGNTIYF. Filled out from reference TRBV7-9 and TRBJ1-3, the complete variable domain reads DTGVSQNPRHKITKRGQNVTFRCDPISEHNRLYWYRQTLGQGPEFLTYFQNEAQLEKSRLLSDRFSAERPKGSFSTLEIQRTEQGDSAMYLCASSLLRQGSSGNTIYFGEGSWLTVV.

The chain employs TRBV4-3 and TRBJ2-2; the match to TRBD2 covers 9 bases. J was trimmed by 4 bases and V by 8 bases; bases with no gene match: 14. The CDR3 extends over 17 amino acids. Germline V gives CDR1 LGHNA, CDR2 YSLEER. The CDR3: CASAPVGGREGTGELFF. The CDR3 nucleotides read TGCGCCAGCGCCCCGGTGGGCGGGAGGGAGGGCACCGGGGAGCTGTTTTTT.

This chain connects TRBV11-2 to TRBJ1-1, with 9 nucleotides matching TRBD1. This CDR3 is built from 14 residues. Germline lookup yields CDR1 SGHAT and CDR2 FQNNGV. Unmatched junction bases numbered 3, after V lost 2 bases and J lost 5 bases. CDR3 protein: CASSLRTGETEAFF. CDR3 bases: TGTGCCAGCAGCTTAAGGACAGGGGAGACTGAAGCTTTCTTT.